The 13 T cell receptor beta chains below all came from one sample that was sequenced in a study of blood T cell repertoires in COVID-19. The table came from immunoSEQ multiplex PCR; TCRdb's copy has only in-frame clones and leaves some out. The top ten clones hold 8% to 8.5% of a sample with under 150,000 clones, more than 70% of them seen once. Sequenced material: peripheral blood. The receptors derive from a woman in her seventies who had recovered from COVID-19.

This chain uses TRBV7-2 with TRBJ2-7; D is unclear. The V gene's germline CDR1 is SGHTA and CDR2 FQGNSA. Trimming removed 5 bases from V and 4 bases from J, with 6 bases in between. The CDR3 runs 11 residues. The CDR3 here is CASSPLYEQYF. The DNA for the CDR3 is TGTGCCAGCAGCCCCCTTTACGAGCAGTACTTC.

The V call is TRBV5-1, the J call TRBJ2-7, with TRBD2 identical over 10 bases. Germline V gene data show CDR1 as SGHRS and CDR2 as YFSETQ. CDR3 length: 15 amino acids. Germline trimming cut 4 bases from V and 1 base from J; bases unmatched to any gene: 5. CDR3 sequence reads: CASSPASGRSYEQYF. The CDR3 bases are TGCGCCAGCAGCCCGGCTAGCGGGAGATCCTACGAGCAGTACTTC.

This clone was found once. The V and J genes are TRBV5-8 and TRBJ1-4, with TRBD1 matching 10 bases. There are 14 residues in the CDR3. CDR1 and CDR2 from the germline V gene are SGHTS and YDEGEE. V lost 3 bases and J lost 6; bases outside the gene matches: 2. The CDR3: CASSSDRGDEKLFF. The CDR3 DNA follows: TGTGCCAGCAGCTCGGACAGGGGGGATGAAAAACTGTTTTTT. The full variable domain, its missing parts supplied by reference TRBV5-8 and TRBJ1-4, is EAGVTQSPTHLIKTRGQQATLRCSPISGHTSVYWYQQALGLGLQFLLWYDEGEERNRGNFPPRFSGRQFPNYSSELNVNALELEDSALYLCASSSDRGDEKLFFGSGTQLSVL.

The CDR3 DNA follows: TGTGCCAGCAGCGTAGCGGCTAGCGGGGTGTATGAGCAGTTCTTC. Residues: CASSVAASGVYEQFF. This rearrangement joins TRBV9 to TRBJ2-1; the match to TRBD2 covers 9 bases. The J segment lost 8 bases and the V segment lost 0 bases, leaving 6 bases of the junction unmatched. This CDR3 comprises 15 residues. Germline V lookup: CDR1 SGDLS, CDR2 YYNGEE.

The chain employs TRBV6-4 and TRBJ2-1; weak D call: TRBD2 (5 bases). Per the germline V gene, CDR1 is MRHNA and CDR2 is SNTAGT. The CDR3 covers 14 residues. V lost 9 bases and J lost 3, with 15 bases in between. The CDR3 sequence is CARPWLALYNEQFF. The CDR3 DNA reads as TGTGCCAGACCCTGGTTAGCGCTCTACAATGAGCAGTTCTTC.

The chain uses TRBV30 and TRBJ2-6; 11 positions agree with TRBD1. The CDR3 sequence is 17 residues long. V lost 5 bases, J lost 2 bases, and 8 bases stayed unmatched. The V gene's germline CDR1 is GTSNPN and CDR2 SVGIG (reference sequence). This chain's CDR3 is CAWAGTGGSAGANVLTF. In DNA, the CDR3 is TGTGCCTGGGCAGGGACAGGGGGATCGGCTGGGGCCAACGTCCTGACTTTC.

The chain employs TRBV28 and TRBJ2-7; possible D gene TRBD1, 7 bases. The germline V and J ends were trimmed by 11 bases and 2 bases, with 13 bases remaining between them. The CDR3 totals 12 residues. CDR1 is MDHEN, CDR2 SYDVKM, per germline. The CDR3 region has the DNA TGTGCCGGAGGGGGCCCTACCTACGAGCAGTACTTC. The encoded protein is CAGGGPTYEQYF.

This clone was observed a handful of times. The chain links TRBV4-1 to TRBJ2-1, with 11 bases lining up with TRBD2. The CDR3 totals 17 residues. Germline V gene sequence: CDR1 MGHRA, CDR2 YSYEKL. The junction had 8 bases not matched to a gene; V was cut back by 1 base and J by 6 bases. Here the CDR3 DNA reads TGCGCCAGCAGCCAAGTTGGGCTAGCGGGGGGCATCAATGAGCAGTTCTTC. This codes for CASSQVGLAGGINEQFF.

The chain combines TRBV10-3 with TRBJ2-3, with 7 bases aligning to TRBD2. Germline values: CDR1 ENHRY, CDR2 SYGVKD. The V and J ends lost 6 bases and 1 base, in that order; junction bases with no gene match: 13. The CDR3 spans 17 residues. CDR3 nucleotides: TGTGCCATCAGAAGGCAGCCTCGGGGGGTCGGCACAGATACGCAGTATTTT. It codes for CAIRRQPRGVGTDTQYF.

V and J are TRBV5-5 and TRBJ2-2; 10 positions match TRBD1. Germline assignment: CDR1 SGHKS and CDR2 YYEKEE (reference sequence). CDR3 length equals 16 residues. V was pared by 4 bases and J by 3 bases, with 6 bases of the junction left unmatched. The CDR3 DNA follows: TGTGCCAGCAGCGCAGGACAGGGGGAAGACACCGGGGAGCTGTTTTTT. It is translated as CASSAGQGEDTGELFF.

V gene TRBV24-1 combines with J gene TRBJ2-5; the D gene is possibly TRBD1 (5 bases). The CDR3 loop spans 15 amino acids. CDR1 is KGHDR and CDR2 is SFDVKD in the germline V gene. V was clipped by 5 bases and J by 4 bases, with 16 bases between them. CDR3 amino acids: CATSVSKGIGETQYF. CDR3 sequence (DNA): TGTGCCACCAGTGTTAGTAAGGGGATTGGAGAGACCCAGTACTTC.

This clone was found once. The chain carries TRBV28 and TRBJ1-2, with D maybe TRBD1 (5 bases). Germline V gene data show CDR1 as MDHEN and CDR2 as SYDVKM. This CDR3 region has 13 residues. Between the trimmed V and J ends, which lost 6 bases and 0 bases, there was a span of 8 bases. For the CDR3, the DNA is TGTGCCAGCAGCCCGACAGCTAACTATGGCTACACCTTC. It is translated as CASSPTANYGYTF.

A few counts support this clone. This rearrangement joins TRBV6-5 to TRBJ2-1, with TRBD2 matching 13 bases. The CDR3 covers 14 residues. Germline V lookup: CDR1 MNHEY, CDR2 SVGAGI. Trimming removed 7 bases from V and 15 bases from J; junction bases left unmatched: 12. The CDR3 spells CASTTGLAGVEPFF. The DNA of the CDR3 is TGTGCCAGCACCACAGGACTAGCGGGAGTTGAACCGTTCTTC.